One sample yielded the 15 T cell receptor beta chains listed below, sequenced in a study of blood T cell repertoires in COVID-19. Here immunoSEQ multiplex PCR was the method, and the copy in TCRdb shows in-frame clones only, minus some. Of over 200,000 clones listed, 83% are singletons. Material: peripheral blood. Receptors originate from a middle-aged woman with active or convalescent COVID-19.

The V and J genes are TRBV9 and TRBJ1-2; TRBD1 aligns across 9 bases. CDR1 is SGDLS and CDR2 is YYNGEE in the germline V gene. The CDR3 has 14 residues. The V segment lost 3 bases and the J segment 2 bases; nucleotides outside the gene matches: 2. The CDR3 spells CASSEQGANYGYTF. For the CDR3, the DNA is TGTGCCAGCAGCGAACAGGGGGCGAACTATGGCTACACCTTC.

The rearrangement joins TRBV19 to TRBJ2-2; possibly TRBD2 for D (6 bases). The germline gives CDR1 LNHDA, CDR2 SQIVND (reference sequence). The V gene lost 7 bases and the J gene lost 0 bases, with 9 bases spanning the gap. The CDR3 totals 14 residues. CDR3 residues: CASMTRANTGELFF. As DNA, the CDR3 is TGTGCCAGTATGACTAGGGCGAACACCGGGGAGCTGTTTTTT.

This clone was observed a few times. At one of its ends the junction is not consistent with the germline gene, which may arise from a read error. V usage is TRBV7-8 and J usage is TRBJ2-7; 8 nucleotides line up with TRBD2. The CDR3 covers 17 residues. The germline gives CDR1 SGHVS, CDR2 FQNEAQ. CDR3 coding DNA: TGTGCCAGCAGCTTATACTCGGCTAGCGGGTTTTCGTACGGGCAGTACTTC. Encoded protein: CASSLYSASGFSYGQYF.

This clone was seen only once. The gene calls are TRBV5-3 and TRBJ1-5; D gene uncertain. TRBV5-3 is identified as an open reading frame with a role that is uncertain. The CDR3 is 16 amino acids. Trimming cost V 0 bases and J 2 bases, with 12 bases left between them. CDR3 bases: TGTGCCAGAAGCTTGGAGTACCTGTCGGGCAATCAGCCCCAGCATTTT. Translation: CARSLEYLSGNQPQHF.

V usage is TRBV5-4 and J usage is TRBJ1-6; the D is unclear. V shed 4 bases and J shed 8 bases, with 7 bases lying between them. The CDR3 totals 12 residues. The V gene's germline CDR1 is SGHNT and CDR2 YYREEE (reference sequence). CDR3 bases: TGTGCCAGCAGCCCCGAGGATTCACCCCTCCACTTT. This translates into CASSPEDSPLHF. The full variable domain, its missing parts supplied by reference TRBV5-4 and TRBJ1-6, is ETGVTQSPTHLIKTRGQQVTLRCSSQSGHNTVSWYQQALGQGPQFIFQYYREEENGRGNFPPRFSGLQFPNYSSELNVNALELDDSALYLCASSPEDSPLHFGNGTRLTVT.

This clone was seen just once. The chain recombines TRBV6-2 or TRBV6-3 with TRBJ2-7; 14 bases map to TRBD2. The length of the CDR3 is 13 residues. From germline, CDR1 is MNHEY and CDR2 SVGEGT. V lost 5 bases and J lost 10; bases outside the gene matches: 4. The CDR3, as DNA: TGTGCCAGCAGTGGGACTAGCGGGAGAGCTCAGTACTTC. Translation: CASSGTSGRAQYF.

This chain joins TRBV24-1 and TRBJ2-1, with D possibly TRBD2 on 5 matching bases. V was shortened by 0 bases and J by 4 bases, with 9 bases between the two germline ends. Germline V gives CDR1 KGHDR, CDR2 SFDVKD. The CDR3 has 15 residues. The CDR3 nucleotides read TGTGCCACCAGTGATTTGAGCGGAAAATACAATGAGCAGTTCTTC. It yields the protein CATSDLSGKYNEQFF.

The J gene is TRBJ1-3, the V gene TRBV5-5; D not certain. The germline V gene has CDR1 SGHKS and CDR2 YYEKEE (reference sequence). The ends were cut back, 3 bases at V and 0 bases at J, with 10 bases in the middle. This CDR3 has 15 amino acids. CDR3 sequence reads: CASSWSGGSGNTIYF. CDR3 in DNA: TGTGCCAGCAGCTGGTCCGGTGGCTCTGGAAACACCATATATTTT.

The genes are TRBV5-1 and TRBJ2-1; 15 nucleotides align to TRBD2. V shed 4 bases and J 4 bases; nucleotides not matched to a gene: 9. The CDR3 is 18 amino acids. CDR1 and CDR2 (germline): SGHRS, YFSETQ. DNA for the CDR3: TGCGCCAGCAGCCGGACTAGCGGGGGGGGCAATGGGTACAATGAGCAGTTCTTC. Protein sequence: CASSRTSGGGNGYNEQFF.

The chain joins TRBV18 to TRBJ1-4; 9 positions agree with TRBD1. The CDR3 has 16 residues. Germline V CDR1 and CDR2: KGHSH, LQKENI. V lost 6 bases, J lost 5 bases, and 10 bases stayed unmatched. CDR3: CASSQNAGTGNEKLFF. The CDR3 DNA is TGTGCCAGCTCTCAAAATGCCGGGACAGGGAATGAAAAACTGTTTTTT. Supplemented by reference TRBV18 and TRBJ1-4, the full variable domain reads NAGVMQNPRHLVRRRGQEARLRCSPMKGHSHVYWYRQLPEEGLKFMVYLQKENIIDESGMPKERFSAEFPKEGPSILRIQQVVRGDSAAYFCASSQNAGTGNEKLFFGSGTQLSVL.

V usage is TRBV12-3 or TRBV12-4 and J usage is TRBJ1-6; TRBD1 might be the D (6 bases). The CDR3 is 13 amino acids. The CDR3 reads CAGQRSYNSPLHF. In DNA, the CDR3 is TGTGCTGGACAGAGATCTTATAATTCACCCCTCCACTTT.

V gene TRBV11-3 combines with J gene TRBJ1-1; no clear D. This CDR3 spans 13 amino acids. V dropped 7 bases and J dropped 1 base, with 10 bases sitting between them. In germline, CDR1 is SGHNT, CDR2 YENEEA. CDR3 in DNA: TGTGCCAGCACCCCCGTCGGGAACACTGAAGCTTTCTTT. This sequence encodes CASTPVGNTEAFF.

The chain combines TRBV11-3 with TRBJ1-2; 9 bases are shared with TRBD1. Per germline, CDR1 SGHNT and CDR2 YENEEA. Germline trimming cut 4 bases from V and 4 bases from J; bases unmatched to any gene: 7. The CDR3 is 15 residues long. The CDR3 region is CASSSYTGGGYGYTF. CDR3 DNA sequence: TGTGCCAGCAGCTCGTACACAGGGGGCGGCTATGGCTACACCTTC.

The chain has TRBV24-1 and TRBJ2-1; 9 nucleotides agree with TRBD2. Trimming took 0 bases from V and 7 from J; bases not matched to a gene: 9. The CDR3 has 17 amino acids. Germline-derived CDR1 and CDR2 are KGHDR and SFDVKD. The CDR3 sequence is CATSDLGARGGGNEQFF. The CDR3 nucleotides are TGTGCCACCAGTGATTTGGGGGCGCGGGGGGGCGGTAATGAGCAGTTCTTC.

The chain is built from TRBV7-2 and TRBJ2-7, with 9 bases that match TRBD1. The CDR3 sequence is 14 residues long. The V gene end was trimmed by 1 base and the J gene end by 4 bases; junction bases not matched to a gene: 2. The germline gives CDR1 SGHTA, CDR2 FQGNSA. CDR3 nucleotides: TGTGCCAGCAGCTTAGAGGGACAGGGATACGAGCAGTACTTC. Translating gives CASSLEGQGYEQYF.